This section outlines one TCR beta chain sequence together with its context. Germline V lookup: CDR1 GTSNPN, CDR2 SVGIG (reference sequence). This CDR3 region has 13 residues. V lost 5 bases to trimming and J lost 7 bases, with 17 bases between them. The source of the sample is a study of blood T cell repertoires in COVID-19. TCRdb's copy holds only in-frame clones and misses some; the assay was immunoSEQ multiplex PCR. The table includes some 460,000 clones, approximately 90% detected once. The study recruited people aged about 18 to 89 years across more than 20 US areas. Participants' reported clinical history set cohort assignment.

This sequence joins TRBV30 and TRBJ1-2; D is undetermined. This TCR was sampled from a woman younger than 30 who had recovered from COVID-19. Sequenced: PBMCs or T cells enriched from blood (not recorded which). The CDR3 DNA reads as TGTGCCTGGCAACCGTTGGGGAGGTCTGGCTACACCTTC. Translated, it gives CAWQPLGRSGYTF.